The rows below give T cell receptor beta chains drawn from one sample of a study of T cells after yellow fever vaccination. From the 5' RACE reads, TCRdb called clonotypes with MiXCR, one entry per CDR3 protein. The sample includes about 210,000 distinct CDR3 sequences, 2.5% to 3.5% seen only once; the top ten take 3.2%. Specimen: CD4+ T cells sorted from PBMCs, collected 10 days after the yellow fever booster vaccination. The origin of the receptors is a man younger than 35 who received the YFV17D yellow fever vaccine. The CDR3 runs from the conserved cysteine through the conserved F or W. A D gene is named only where the DNA matches it firmly. Part of the rows lack a size; the others show once, few, many or a class for expanded clones.

size	D	V	J	DNA	CDR3
many	TRBD2	TRBV11-2	TRBJ2-3	TGTGCCAGCAGCCGGACTAGCGGGGGGACACGCACAGATACGCAGTATTTT	CASSRTSGGTRTDTQYF
many	-	TRBV4-3	TRBJ2-7	TGCGCCAGCAGCCAAGATATGGACCCCTACGAGCAGTACTTC	CASSQDMDPYEQYF
many	-	TRBV7-2	TRBJ2-3	TGTGCCAGCAGCTTAGTTGTCGGGGCGGGGGATACGCAGTATTTT	CASSLVVGAGDTQYF
few	-	TRBV12-3/TRBV12-4	TRBJ1-3	TGTGCCGATCGAGATAGAAACACCATATATTTT	CADRDRNTIYF
few	-	TRBV6-5	TRBJ2-6	TGTGCCAGCAGTTACCTCGCTGGGGCCAACGTCCTGACTTTC	CASSYLAGANVLTF
few	-	TRBV3-1	TRBJ2-4	TGTGCCAGCAGCCCCTCAGGGAGGGCCAAAAACATTCAGTACTTC	CASSPSGRAKNIQYF
many	TRBD2	TRBV6-2/TRBV6-3	TRBJ2-3	TGTGCCATCACCCCCGGGGGGACGCCTAGCACAGATACGCAGTATTTT	CAITPGGTPSTDTQYF
-	TRBD1	TRBV20-1	TRBJ2-5	TGCAGTGCGGGACAGCAAGAGACCCAGTACTTC	CSAGQQETQYF
-	-	TRBV20-1	TRBJ1-5	TGCAGTGCAACCCCCGGGGGGAGCTATCAGCCCCAGCATTTT	CSATPGGSYQPQHF
-	-	TRBV9	TRBJ2-5	TGTGCCAGCAGCGCCGGACAGCCGTACCAAGAGACCCAGTACTTC	CASSAGQPYQETQYF
many	TRBD2	TRBV9	TRBJ2-1	TGTGCCAGCAGCTCGCGGACTAGCGGGGCCTACAATGAGCAGTTCTTC	CASSSRTSGAYNEQFF
few	-	TRBV7-9	TRBJ1-1	TGTGCCAGCAGCTTATCTCTTATAGAGAACACTGAAGCTTTCTTT	CASSLSLIENTEAFF
many	TRBD1	TRBV20-1	TRBJ2-2	TGCAGTGCTAGCCGGGACAGCAACACCGGGGAGCTGTTTTTT	CSASRDSNTGELFF
many	-	TRBV4-3	TRBJ1-6	TGCGCCAGCAGCCCAGAAGGTAGAAATTCACCCCTCCACTTT	CASSPEGRNSPLHF
many	-	TRBV5-1	TRBJ1-3	TGCGCCAGCAGCCCAGGGGTCTACTCTGGAAACACCATATATTTT	CASSPGVYSGNTIYF
many	-	TRBV18	TRBJ2-7	TGTGCCAGCTCACCACCGGCGGCGGGGAAGGTCTCCTACGAGCAGTACTTC	CASSPPAAGKVSYEQYF
-	-	TRBV7-2	TRBJ2-3	TGTGCCAGCAGCTCCAATAGAGCCCCAGATACGCAGTATTTT	CASSSNRAPDTQYF
-	-	TRBV12-3/TRBV12-4	TRBJ1-1	TGTGCCAGCAGCCGAGACAGCGCCGAAGCTTTCTTT	CASSRDSAEAFF
many	TRBD2	TRBV7-2	TRBJ2-1	TGTGCCAGCAGGCGGGGGGCTTATAGCTCCTACAATGAGCAGTTCTTC	CASRRGAYSSYNEQFF
few	-	TRBV11-2	TRBJ1-1	TGTGCCAGCAGCTTAAAGCGCAGGGAGACCCATTTCCCCACTGAAGCTTTCTTT	CASSLKRRETHFPTEAFF
-	-	TRBV12-3/TRBV12-4	TRBJ2-7	TGTGCCAGCACCCTCCGGGGGGAGCAGTACTTC	CASTLRGEQYF
many	-	TRBV5-1	TRBJ1-3	TGCGCCAGCAGCGTTGCAGGGAGCTCTGGAAACACCATATATTTT	CASSVAGSSGNTIYF
many	-	TRBV7-6	TRBJ2-1	TGTGCCAGCAGCTTTGTTGGTAATGAGCAGTTCTTC	CASSFVGNEQFF
few	-	TRBV9	TRBJ1-2	TGTGCCAGCAGCCCTCACGACACCTATGGCTACACCTTC	CASSPHDTYGYTF
-	-	TRBV12-3/TRBV12-4	TRBJ1-1	TGTGCCAGCAGTTTTGGGCGGGCCAAAGCTTTCTTT	CASSFGRAKAFF
few	-	TRBV19	TRBJ1-1	TGTGCCAGTAGTATAGCCGGGGCGGGGTCGAACACTGAAGCTTTCTTT	CASSIAGAGSNTEAFF
-	-	TRBV11-3	TRBJ2-3	TGTGCCAGCAGCTTAGACCCAGGGTCGGATACGCAGTATTTT	CASSLDPGSDTQYF
many	-	TRBV15	TRBJ1-2	TGTGCCACCAGCAGAGATCTTGGCCAGGACTGCACCTTC	CATSRDLGQDCTF
many	-	TRBV24-1	TRBJ2-3	TGTGCCACCAGTGATTGGGACAGCACAGATACGCAGTATTTT	CATSDWDSTDTQYF